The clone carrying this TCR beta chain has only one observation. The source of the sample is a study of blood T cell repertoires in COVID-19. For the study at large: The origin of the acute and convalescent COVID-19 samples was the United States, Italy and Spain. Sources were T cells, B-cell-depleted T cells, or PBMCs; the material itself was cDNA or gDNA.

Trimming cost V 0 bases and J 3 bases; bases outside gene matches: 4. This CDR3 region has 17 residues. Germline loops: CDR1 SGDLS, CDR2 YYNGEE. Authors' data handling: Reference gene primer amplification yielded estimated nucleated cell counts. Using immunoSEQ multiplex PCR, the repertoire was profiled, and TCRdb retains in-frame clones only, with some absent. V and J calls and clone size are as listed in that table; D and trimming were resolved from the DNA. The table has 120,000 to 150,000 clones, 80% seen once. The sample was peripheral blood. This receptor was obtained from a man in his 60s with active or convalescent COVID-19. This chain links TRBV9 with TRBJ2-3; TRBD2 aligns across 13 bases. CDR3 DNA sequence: TGTGCCAGCAGCGTAGGGGGACTAGCGGGAACGACAGATACGCAGTATTTT. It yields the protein CASSVGGLAGTTDTQYF. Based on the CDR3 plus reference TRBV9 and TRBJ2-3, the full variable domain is DSGVTQTPKHLITATGQRVTLRCSPRSGDLSVYWYQQSLDQGLQFLIQYYNGEERAKGNILERFSAQQFPDLHSELNLSSLELGDSALYFCASSVGGLAGTTDTQYFGPGTRLTVL.